This TCR beta chain was sequenced for a study of cytomegalovirus exposure and HLA in healthy donors (dated by TCRdb to 2016 to 2017). About the study as a whole: The 700 or so repertoires of the first cohort and the 95 to 150 validation repertoires were produced on the same platform, according to a later analysis. The study aimed to test whether cataloging public T cell receptors could reveal signatures of past pathogen exposure. In addition to the first cohort of several hundred subjects, a separate validation cohort of 120 different subjects was used. To predict cytomegalovirus infection status, the study brought together high-throughput TCR immunosequencing, statistical association of individual TCRs with disease status, and machine learning.

With respect to this clone: Its cognate antigen has yet to be identified. Relative to the germline gene, one junction end is altered; a read error may explain this.

From the cysteine through the phenylalanine, the CDR3 covers 11 amino acids. Solely the CDR3 DNA is kept, with 33 bases framed from the first base. As encoded in the germline V gene, CDR1 is SNHLY while CDR2 is FYNNEI. Libraries came from the immunoSEQ multiplex PCR assay. In the original analysis: A statistical classification framework was developed to diagnose cytomegalovirus status using the catalog of TCR beta chain sequences. Sourced from immuneACCESS, this table was stored by TCRdb with only in-frame sequences that have V and J called. A share of the clones is absent; for the studies checked, an unresolved V gene accounts for under half, and the remainder has no known explanation. D and trimming come from the DNA, and the V and J calls and clone size come from that table. Across this sample there are about 98,000 clones, with 87% seen only once. Roughly 3.7% of the sample is taken by the ten largest.

Paper-wide results and their limitations: The authors suggested that the approach could potentially be generalized to other disease states and immunological phenotypes. In both the original and validation cohorts, the classifier was reported to diagnose cytomegalovirus status with high specificity and sensitivity. While some public TCRs were present in many individuals, most TCR sequences turned up only very rarely across donors. All 130 or so repertoires were used to score co-occurrence in the validation cohort in a later analysis, because that analysis had no HLA typing for the cohort. The study gave a list of about 160 TCR beta chains associated with cytomegalovirus. Subsequent analysis determined that TCRs grouped into clusters in the first cohort also showed a tendency toward co-occurrence across the 90 to 150 validation repertoires, and approximately 94% of cluster scores exceeded 0. In vitro tests confirmed that a few of the cytomegalovirus-associated TCR beta chains recognize cytomegalovirus antigens.

Separate from the roughly 650-subject first cohort, the validation cohort of about 130 subjects was the group to which the donors belonged. The receptor comes from a woman in her thirties in good health and CMV-seronegative. Source material: PBMCs. The chain couples TRBV2 to TRBJ1-5; no D gene is confidently identified. At the DNA level, the sequence is TGTGCCAGCAGGGCGGTCGAGGGCCTGAATTTT. Translated, it gives CASRAVEGLNF.